This TCR beta chain came from a study of shared T cell receptors in the human thymus. In germline, CDR1 is SQVTM, CDR2 ANQGSEA. V shed 7 bases, J shed 3 bases, and the junction held 14 bases outside the gene matches. This CDR3 is built from 17 residues. Clones were sequenced by immunoSEQ multiplex PCR, and TCRdb holds only the in-frame ones, with some missing. Counted here are hundreds of thousands of clones, 85% to 90% occurring once; the ten biggest clones make up roughly 0.0097%. This clone was observed a single time. The same specimen was also included in a second study, on human thymus T cells.

The sequencing input was thymocytes. The TCR was taken from a boy under two years old with a congenital heart defect. This sequence joins TRBV29-1 and TRBJ2-3; TRBD2 aligns across 12 bases. This CDR3 reads CSDIGLAGGVCTDTQYF. The CDR3 DNA reads as TGCAGCGATATAGGGCTAGCGGGAGGGGTTTGTACAGATACGCAGTATTTT.